A single sample gave rise to the 24 T cell receptor beta chains below, sequenced in a study of blood T cells in healthy people across ages. A J-beta primer mix and a sample-barcoded 5' primer were used in a second PCR of about 6 to 12 cycles. TCRdb re-derived calls from the 5' RACE reads in MiXCR, one entry per CDR3 protein. The sample shows around 900,000 distinct CDR3 sequences, approximately 50% of them seen only once. What was sequenced was blood. The receptors shown here come from a woman aged 60-75 years in good health.

This clonotype was recorded a few times. The rearrangement uses TRBV12-3 or TRBV12-4 and TRBJ2-5; 16 nucleotides line up with TRBD2. V gave up 3 bases and J gave up 4 bases; unmatched junction bases: 8. This CDR3 has 18 residues. CDR3 sequence (DNA): TGTGCCAGCAGTTTCCCGGGACTAGCGGGAGGGACGCTAGAGACCCAGTACTTC. Amino acids: CASSFPGLAGGTLETQYF.

The sample holds a few counts of this clonotype. The rearrangement links TRBV7-2 to TRBJ1-5; D remains unclear. This CDR3 region has 15 residues. Trimming cost V 4 bases and J 0 bases, with 10 bases left between them. Germline V CDR1 and CDR2: SGHTA, FQGNSA. This CDR3 reads CASSSSQYSNQPQHF. Written as DNA, the CDR3 is TGTGCCAGCAGCTCGTCACAGTATAGCAATCAGCCCCAGCATTTT.

This rearrangement joins TRBV4-2 to TRBJ2-3; maybe TRBD1 (7 bases). Trimming cost V 1 base and J 0 bases, with 14 bases left between them. CDR1 is LGHNA and CDR2 is YNFKEQ in the germline V gene. The CDR3 is made up of 17 amino acids. The CDR3: CASSQGGGTESTDTQYF. The CDR3 DNA is TGTGCCAGCAGCCAAGGGGGCGGGACAGAGAGCACAGATACGCAGTATTTT.

This clonotype showed up just a few times. The chain uses TRBV20-1 and TRBJ2-3, with unresolved D. CDR1 is DFQATT, CDR2 SNEGSKA, per germline (reference sequence). CDR3 length equals 13 residues. V lost 5 bases and J 7 bases, leaving 16 bases between the germline ends. CDR3 in amino acids: CSAPTTRQYTQYF. In nucleotides, the CDR3 is TGCAGTGCTCCGACGACTCGGCAGTATACGCAGTATTTT.

The rearrangement links TRBV24-1 to TRBJ2-6; D uncertain. The CDR3 has 15 residues. Germline V gene data show CDR1 as KGHDR and CDR2 as SFDVKD. Trimming cost V 0 bases and J 3 bases, with 5 bases left between them. DNA of the CDR3: TGTGCCACCAGTGATTTGGGGGATGGGGCCAACGTCCTGACTTTC. Its translation: CATSDLGDGANVLTF.

The V gene is TRBV20-1, the J gene TRBJ1-1; TRBD1 might be the D (6 bases). This CDR3 has 12 residues. Germline V gene lookup returns CDR1 DFQATT and CDR2 SNEGSKA (reference sequence). V was cut by 7 bases and J by 3 bases, with 12 bases left in between. CDR3 bases: TGCAGTGGTGGACAGACGTACACTGAAGCTTTCTTT. Its protein product is CSGGQTYTEAFF.

V and J are TRBV3-1 and TRBJ2-4; a weak D match, TRBD1 (6 bases). The J call is doubtful: the DNA matches TRBJ2-7 better. The CDR3 is 15 amino acids. The germline gives CDR1 LGHDT, CDR2 YNNKEL (reference sequence). CDR3 sequence (DNA): TGTGCCAGCAGCCAAGGTGCAGGACAGATATACGAGCAGTACTTC. It translates to CASSQGAGQIYEQYF.

The chain carries TRBV28 and TRBJ2-1; D is unclear. Trimming cost V 7 bases and J 6 bases, with 10 bases left between them. Per the germline V gene, CDR1 is MDHEN and CDR2 is SYDVKM. This CDR3 is built from 12 residues. The CDR3 protein is CASKSRSNEQFF. CDR3 nucleotide sequence: TGTGCCAGCAAAAGTCGGAGCAATGAGCAGTTCTTC. Full variable domain (outside the CDR3, taken from reference TRBV28 and TRBJ2-1): DVKVTQSSRYLVKRTGEKVFLECVQDMDHENMFWYRQDPGLGLRLIYFSYDVKMKEKGDIPEGYSVSREKKERFSLILESASTNQTSMYLCASKSRSNEQFFGPGTRLTVL.

The gene calls are TRBV7-9 and TRBJ2-4; 10 bases match TRBD2. The J call may be incorrect, as the DNA end agrees better with TRBJ2-7. The germline V gene has CDR1 SEHNR and CDR2 FQNEAQ (reference sequence). The CDR3 sequence is 15 residues long. Here the CDR3 reads CASSWTSGDPHEQYF. CDR3 DNA: TGTGCCAGCAGCTGGACTAGCGGAGACCCCCACGAGCAGTACTTC.

This sequence joins TRBV14 and TRBJ2-1; the D is unclear. Per the germline V gene, CDR1 is SGHDN and CDR2 is FVKESK. Between the trimmed V and J ends, which lost 1 base and 0 bases, there was a span of 7 bases. The CDR3 has 15 residues. The CDR3 is CASSQVTISYNEQFF. Here the CDR3 DNA reads TGTGCCAGCAGCCAAGTGACAATCTCCTACAATGAGCAGTTCTTC.

This CDR3 is CASSYLAGGRDEQFF. As DNA, the CDR3 is TGTGCCAGCAGCTACCTAGCGGGGGGGCGGGATGAGCAGTTCTTC. The gene calls are TRBV7-9 and TRBJ2-1, with 12 positions matching TRBD2. The V segment lost 4 bases and the J segment 8 bases; nucleotides outside the gene matches: 6. Germline CDR1 reads SEHNR; CDR2 reads FQNEAQ (reference sequence). The length of the CDR3 is 15 residues.

The genes are TRBV28 and TRBJ1-2; 9 bases align to TRBD1. Per germline, CDR1 MDHEN and CDR2 SYDVKM. After removal of 4 bases from V and 10 bases from J, the junction contained 7 bases not matched to a gene. This CDR3 contains 13 residues. In DNA, the CDR3 is TGTGCCAGCAGTTCCCCCGGGACAGGGTACTACACCTTC. Its protein is CASSSPGTGYYTF.

The gene calls are TRBV28 and TRBJ2-2; possibly TRBD2 for D (5 bases). Per germline, CDR1 MDHEN and CDR2 SYDVKM. The CDR3 covers 22 residues. Trimming left V 5 bases short and J 0 bases short, with 31 bases between. CDR3 in DNA: TGTGCCAGCAGTCCCTCCCTCAGTGGCTCGCAAAGACTAAATTCGAACACCGGGGAGCTGTTTTTT. Protein: CASSPSLSGSQRLNSNTGELFF. The whole variable domain, remainder taken from reference TRBV28 and TRBJ2-2, is DVKVTQSSRYLVKRTGEKVFLECVQDMDHENMFWYRQDPGLGLRLIYFSYDVKMKEKGDIPEGYSVSREKKERFSLILESASTNQTSMYLCASSPSLSGSQRLNSNTGELFFGEGSRLTVL.

The V and J genes are TRBV21-1 and TRBJ2-5; TRBD1 is the table's D call and was not checked against the DNA. The J call is doubtful: the DNA matches TRBJ2-7 better. TRBV21-1 corresponds to a pseudogene. The CDR3 has 14 amino acids. CDR3 region: CANLRRGCYYEQYF. DNA for the CDR3: TGTGCCAACCTCCGCAGGGGGTGCTACTACGAGCAGTACTTC.

V is TRBV12-3 or TRBV12-4 and J is TRBJ2-3, with D possibly being TRBD2 (6 bases). Trimming shortened V by 7 bases and J by 1 base, and 12 bases separated the two germline ends. The CDR3 loop spans 14 amino acids. The CDR3 here is CASNLASGTDTQYF. CDR3 DNA: TGTGCCAGCAACCTTGCTAGCGGCACAGATACGCAGTATTTT.

The chain has TRBV29-1 and TRBJ2-3, with TRBD2 as a possible D gene (6 bases). CDR1 is SQVTM, CDR2 ANQGSEA, per germline. Trimming cost V 7 bases and J 4 bases, with 18 bases left between them. The CDR3 extends over 14 amino acids. CDR3 region: CSERGAGRSDTQYF. The CDR3 coding sequence is TGCAGCGAGCGCGGGGCGGGCAGGTCAGATACGCAGTATTTT.

The CDR3 nucleotides read TGCGCCAGCAGCCCGCTAGCGGGCCCCTACGAGCAGTACTTC. As protein: CASSPLAGPYEQYF. The J gene is TRBJ2-7, the V gene TRBV5-1, with 8 positions matching TRBD2. CDR1 is SGHRS and CDR2 is YFSETQ in the germline V gene. The CDR3 runs 14 residues. J gave up 2 bases and V 4 bases, and 5 bases lay outside the gene matches.

The chain links TRBV9 to TRBJ2-3; no definite D call. CDR3 length: 13 amino acids. Between the trimmed V and J ends, which lost 6 bases and 6 bases, there was a span of 14 bases. The germline V gene has CDR1 SGDLS and CDR2 YYNGEE. The CDR3 sequence is CASTEEGADTQYF. CDR3 coding DNA: TGTGCCAGCACCGAAGAAGGAGCGGATACGCAGTATTTT.

This clonotype occurred many times. This rearrangement joins TRBV12-3 or TRBV12-4 to TRBJ2-3; 7 bases align to TRBD1. The CDR3 covers 14 residues. The V segment lost 6 bases and the J segment 3 bases; nucleotides outside the gene matches: 6. CDR3 in DNA: TGTGCCAGCAGCCTGAACAGGGGAACAGATACGCAGTATTTT. It yields the protein CASSLNRGTDTQYF.

This chain joins TRBV21-1 and TRBJ1-1; the table's D gene call, TRBD1, was not cross checked with the DNA. TRBV21-1 is listed as a pseudogene. The CDR3 spans 12 residues. The CDR3 nucleotides are TGTGCCAGGGACAGGCAGAACACTGAAGCTTTCTTT. It is translated as CARDRQNTEAFF.

About this clonotype itself: An end of the junction differs from the germline gene, which may be a read error. This chain uses TRBV6-5 with TRBJ2-7; D is possibly TRBD1 or TRBD2 (6 bases each). The CDR3 consists of 14 residues. The V gene's germline CDR1 is MNHEY and CDR2 SVGAGI. The CDR3 reads CAGRTGTGAYEQYF. The CDR3 DNA follows: TGTGCCGGCAGAACCGGGACGGGGGCTTACGAGCAGTACTTC.

This chain connects TRBV29-1 to TRBJ1-2, with D unresolved. Germline CDR1 is SQVTM and CDR2 is ANQGSEA. Trimming stripped 4 bases from V and 4 bases from J, with 16 bases between. This CDR3 is 14 amino acids long. CDR3 in amino acids: CSVGGQPSSYGYTF. The CDR3 DNA sequence: TGCAGCGTTGGTGGCCAGCCTTCTTCCTATGGCTACACCTTC.

The chain couples TRBV2 to TRBJ2-5; D perhaps matches TRBD1 (6 bases). CDR3 length equals 13 residues. CDR1 SNHLY and CDR2 FYNNEI come from the germline V gene. V was trimmed by 7 bases and J by 5 bases, leaving 14 bases between them. The CDR3 DNA sequence: TGTGCCAGCAAAGTTGGGGGCTTGGAGACCCAGTACTTC. As protein: CASKVGGLETQYF.

Ten or more counts support this clonotype. The chain uses TRBV7-2 and TRBJ1-2; D remains unclear. Germline CDR1 is SGHTA and CDR2 is FQGNSA. This CDR3 has 14 residues. V was pared by 7 bases and J by 0 bases, with 12 bases between. CDR3: CASTNTGANYGYTF. CDR3 nucleotide sequence: TGTGCCAGCACTAATACTGGGGCTAACTATGGCTACACCTTC.